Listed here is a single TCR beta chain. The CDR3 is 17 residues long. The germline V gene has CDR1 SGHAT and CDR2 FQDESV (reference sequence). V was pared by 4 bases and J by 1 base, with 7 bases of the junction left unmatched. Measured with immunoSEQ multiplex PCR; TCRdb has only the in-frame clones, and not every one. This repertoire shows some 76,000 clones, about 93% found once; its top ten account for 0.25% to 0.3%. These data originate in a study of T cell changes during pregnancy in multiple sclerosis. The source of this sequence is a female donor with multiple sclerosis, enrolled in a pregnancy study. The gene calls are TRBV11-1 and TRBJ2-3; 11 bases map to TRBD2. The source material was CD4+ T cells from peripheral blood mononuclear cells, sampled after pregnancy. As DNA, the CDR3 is TGTGCCAGCAGCTCGCTCCGACTAGCGGGGCGCACAGATACGCAGTATTTT. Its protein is CASSSLRLAGRTDTQYF. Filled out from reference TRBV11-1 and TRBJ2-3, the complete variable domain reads EAEVAQSPRYKITEKSQAVAFWCDPISGHATLYWYRQILGQGPELLVQFQDESVVDDSQLPKDRFSAERLKGVDSTLKIQPAELGDSAMYLCASSSLRLAGRTDTQYFGPGTRLTVL.